These 32 T cell receptor beta chains were all obtained from the same sample, sequenced in a study of T-cell memory formation after mild COVID-19 (dated by TCRdb to 2020 to 2022). Library preparation was by 5' RACE. TCRdb lists the instrument as Illumina NovaSeq 6000. In TCRdb, the public reads were trimmed at Q25 with fastp and aligned with MiXCR, with productive beta chains retained. Rows merge per CDR3 protein into single entries with the most common DNA and genes. Here the sample has approximately 230,000 distinct CDR3 sequences; 15% to 20% occur a single time. Approximately 3.5% of the sample goes to the ten largest clones. The sequencing sample was made of PBMCs or a T cell subset sorted from them (not recorded which). Receptors were obtained from a man aged 18 to 30 who had mild COVID-19 (a few samples of this study predate the infection). The sample titles of this study are shuffled in the database, so cell type and time point are left out; the donor was told from shared clones.

The rearrangement links TRBV12-3 or TRBV12-4 to TRBJ1-5; D ambiguous. This CDR3 is built from 13 residues. Between the trimmed V and J ends, which lost 3 bases and 11 bases, there was a span of 14 bases. The CDR3 DNA reads TGTGCCAGCAGTTTCAGAGTAGTCTCATCCCAGCATTTT. This gives the protein CASSFRVVSSQHF.

The chain combines TRBV6-2 or TRBV6-3 with TRBJ2-2, with D hard to call. V lost 6 bases, J lost 1 base, and 6 bases lay in between. Looked up from germline, CDR1 is MNHEY and CDR2 is SVGEGT. This CDR3 has 13 amino acids. CDR3 in DNA: TGTGCCAGCAGCTGGGGGAACACCGGGGAGCTGTTTTTT. Amino acids: CASSWGNTGELFF.

This chain connects TRBV18 to TRBJ1-1; D is uncertain. The germline V gene encodes CDR1 KGHSH and CDR2 LQKENI. This CDR3 region has 13 residues. Trimming removed 4 bases from V and 4 bases from J, with 10 bases in between. As DNA, the CDR3 is TGTGCCAGCTCACGCCCGGCGCTCACTGAAGCTTTCTTT. Translation: CASSRPALTEAFF.

The V and J genes are TRBV2 and TRBJ2-3; D may be TRBD1 (6 bases). The CDR3 is made up of 14 amino acids. Trimming left V 4 bases short and J 2 bases short, with 10 bases between. Germline V gives CDR1 SNHLY, CDR2 FYNNEI. The CDR3 spells CASSARTVTDTQYF. The CDR3 DNA is TGTGCCAGCAGTGCTAGGACAGTCACAGATACGCAGTATTTT.

The chain uses TRBV5-1 and TRBJ2-7, with D possibly TRBD1 on 5 matching bases. Germline CDR1 reads SGHRS; CDR2 reads YFSETQ. CDR3 size: 14 residues. Between the trimmed V and J ends, which lost 4 bases and 3 bases, there was a span of 14 bases. The DNA for the CDR3 is TGCGCCAGCAGCACCGGCGACAGCAACTACGAGCAGTACTTC. Translated: CASSTGDSNYEQYF.

The V call is TRBV4-3, the J call TRBJ1-1, with D possibly matching TRBD1 (6 bases). Germline assignment: CDR1 LGHNA and CDR2 YSLEER. This CDR3 contains 15 residues. Trimming left V 4 bases short and J 3 bases short, with 15 bases between. CDR3 protein: CASSRNWGADTEAFF. For the CDR3, the DNA is TGCGCCAGCAGCCGAAATTGGGGGGCTGACACTGAAGCTTTCTTT.

There are a few counts of this clonotype. The chain carries TRBV21-1 and TRBJ2-7; TRBD1, the D gene given by the table, was not confirmed from the DNA. TRBV21-1 constitutes a pseudogene. This CDR3 region has 15 residues. The DNA for the CDR3 is TGTGCCAGCACCGCGGACAGGGGGCTTTCCTACGAGCAGTACGTC. Amino acids: CASTADRGLSYEQYV.

The chain joins TRBV5-1 to TRBJ1-2; TRBD1 matches 8 bases. Losses at the gene ends were 4 bases for V and 10 bases for J; bases not matched to a gene: 12. The V gene's germline CDR1 is SGHRS and CDR2 YFSETQ. The CDR3 extends over 14 amino acids. The CDR3 DNA reads as TGCGCCAGCAGCGAAACGTCCGCACAGGGGGACTACACCTTC. This sequence encodes CASSETSAQGDYTF.

The chain couples TRBV4-1 to TRBJ2-4; D not certain. V gave up 4 bases and J gave up 8 bases, with 12 bases separating them. Germline CDR1 reads MGHRA; CDR2 reads YSYEKL. The CDR3 sequence is 13 residues long. The CDR3 bases are TGCGCCAGCAGCCCCACCCGTGATGACATTCAGTACTTC. It specifies CASSPTRDDIQYF.

This clonotype was counted between two and nine times. The gene calls are TRBV24-1 and TRBJ2-5; 10 bases align to TRBD1. The ends lost 3 bases at V and 1 base at J; junction bases unmatched: 7. The CDR3 has 17 amino acids. The germline gives CDR1 KGHDR, CDR2 SFDVKD. The CDR3 reads CATSDTRQGAFQETQYF. DNA of the CDR3: TGTGCCACCAGTGATACCCGACAGGGGGCTTTCCAAGAGACCCAGTACTTC.

CDR3 nucleotide sequence: TGTGCCAGCAGCGTAGGCGAGACAGGGGGATTGTACGAGCAGTACTTC. It is translated as CASSVGETGGLYEQYF. This chain connects TRBV9 to TRBJ2-7; 9 nucleotides line up with TRBD1. Looked up from germline, CDR1 is SGDLS and CDR2 is YYNGEE. The CDR3 has 16 residues. V lost 0 bases, J lost 4 bases, and 8 bases stayed unmatched. Full variable domain (missing parts from reference TRBV9 and TRBJ2-7): DSGVTQTPKHLITATGQRVTLRCSPRSGDLSVYWYQQSLDQGLQFLIQYYNGEERAKGNILERFSAQQFPDLHSELNLSSLELGDSALYFCASSVGETGGLYEQYFGPGTRLTVT.

This clonotype was recorded a few times. V usage is TRBV18 and J usage is TRBJ2-3; D gene uncertain. The CDR3 totals 15 residues. CDR1 is KGHSH, CDR2 LQKENI, per germline. The V and J ends lost 0 bases and 0 bases respectively, with 7 bases between them. This CDR3 reads CASSPPAQSTDTQYF. CDR3 coding DNA: TGTGCCAGCTCACCACCGGCGCAGAGCACAGATACGCAGTATTTT.

This clonotype was recorded many times. The chain combines TRBV24-1 with TRBJ1-2; TRBD1 might be the D (6 bases). This CDR3 contains 12 residues. V shed 12 bases and J shed 6 bases, with 16 bases lying between them. Germline V gives CDR1 KGHDR, CDR2 SFDVKD. The CDR3 region is CAGYREEDGYTF. In DNA form, the CDR3 reads TGTGCCGGATACAGGGAGGAGGATGGCTACACCTTC.

The chain is built from TRBV7-9 and TRBJ2-2; D ambiguous. The germline V gene has CDR1 SEHNR and CDR2 FQNEAQ (reference sequence). The CDR3 is made up of 14 amino acids. Between the trimmed V and J ends, which lost 3 bases and 1 base, there was a span of 6 bases. The CDR3 loop reads CASSLWRNTGELFF. CDR3 bases: TGTGCCAGCAGCTTGTGGCGGAACACCGGGGAGCTGTTTTTT.

This clonotype was seen only a few times. The chain joins TRBV10-3 to TRBJ2-5; tentative D call: TRBD1 (5 bases). The CDR3 has 14 residues. Trimming left V 4 bases short and J 1 base short, with 10 bases between. Germline CDR1 ENHRY, CDR2 SYGVKD. CDR3 residues: CAISVTGTQETQYF. The CDR3 DNA reads TGTGCCATCAGTGTAACAGGAACCCAAGAGACCCAGTACTTC.

This clonotype is a singleton in its sample. The chain is built from TRBV9 and TRBJ1-5; a weak D match, TRBD1 (5 bases). Trimming took 3 bases from V and 4 from J, leaving 14 bases between them. CDR1 SGDLS and CDR2 YYNGEE come from the germline V gene. The CDR3 loop spans 15 amino acids. The DNA for the CDR3 is TGTGCCAGCAGCGGGGGACCCAACCCGAATCAGCCCCAGCATTTT. Its translation: CASSGGPNPNQPQHF.

This clonotype was seen only a few times. The V call is TRBV30, the J call TRBJ1-5, with D maybe TRBD1 (5 bases). This CDR3 has 14 amino acids. V dropped 0 bases and J dropped 6 bases, with 12 bases sitting between them. CDR1 is GTSNPN and CDR2 is SVGIG in the germline V gene (reference sequence). The CDR3 spells CAWSVSGLGQPQHF. In DNA, the CDR3 is TGTGCCTGGAGTGTCTCAGGGTTAGGTCAGCCCCAGCATTTT.

The chain combines TRBV14 with TRBJ2-7; D unclear. This CDR3 has 14 amino acids. The V and J ends lost 3 bases and 2 bases respectively, with 11 bases between them. Germline values: CDR1 SGHDN, CDR2 FVKESK. CDR3 nucleotides: TGTGCCAGCAGCCACGGGCCGGGTACCTACGAGCAGTACTTC. It encodes CASSHGPGTYEQYF.

This clonotype was found a few times. This chain uses TRBV15 with TRBJ2-7; 7 bases are shared with TRBD2. The CDR3 is 14 residues long. CDR1 and CDR2 (germline): LNHNV, YYDKDF (reference sequence). V was pared by 2 bases and J by 10 bases, with 11 bases of the junction left unmatched. The CDR3 DNA reads TGTGCCACCAGCAGACCCTTCGAAGCGGGGTTACAGTACTTC. Residues: CATSRPFEAGLQYF.

The chain joins TRBV28 to TRBJ1-5, with D uncertain. The V end lost 5 bases, the J end lost 7 bases, and 15 bases lay between the germline ends. From germline, CDR1 is MDHEN and CDR2 SYDVKM. The CDR3 covers 14 residues. The CDR3 nucleotides read TGTGCCAGCAGTCCCCCGACCATCCGGCAGCCCCAGCATTTT. This codes for CASSPPTIRQPQHF.

This clonotype was detected only a few times. This chain uses TRBV10-3 with TRBJ1-1; 10 bases align to TRBD1. The CDR3 spans 15 residues. Germline V gives CDR1 ENHRY, CDR2 SYGVKD. J lost 6 bases, V lost 5 bases, and 9 bases had no gene match. CDR3 sequence: CAISIGGQGVAEAFF. The CDR3 DNA is TGTGCCATCAGTATAGGCGGACAGGGGGTTGCTGAAGCTTTCTTT.

This clonotype turned up a few times. V gene TRBV7-2 combines with J gene TRBJ2-5; either TRBD1 or TRBD2 may supply D (5 bases each). Germline V gene sequence: CDR1 SGHTA, CDR2 FQGNSA. The CDR3 runs 14 residues. V lost 3 bases and J lost 4, with 12 bases in between. The CDR3 sequence: CASSFSPGGETQYF. CDR3 DNA sequence: TGTGCCAGCAGCTTTAGTCCTGGGGGAGAGACCCAGTACTTC.

At least ten counts were recorded for this clonotype. V usage is TRBV2 and J usage is TRBJ2-1; weak D call: TRBD2 (7 bases). V shed 6 bases and J shed 8 bases, with 11 bases lying between them. Germline CDR1 is SNHLY and CDR2 is FYNNEI. The CDR3 sequence is 12 residues long. CDR3 protein: CASRRGGDEQFF. The DNA of the CDR3 is TGTGCCAGCAGGAGGGGGGGGGATGAGCAGTTCTTC.

This clonotype was seen a few times. This chain joins TRBV5-1 and TRBJ1-1; TRBD1 agrees at 7 bases. Trimming took 5 bases from V and 1 from J; bases not matched to a gene: 8. This CDR3 has 15 residues. Germline-derived CDR1 and CDR2 are SGHRS and YFSETQ. The CDR3 spells CASSLWGQPNTEAFF. The CDR3 DNA reads as TGCGCCAGCAGTCTTTGGGGACAGCCGAACACTGAAGCTTTCTTT.

The CDR3 DNA follows: TGTGCCAGCAGAACAACCGGGACAGGGACTTACCCCCAGCATTTT. As protein: CASRTTGTGTYPQHF. This rearrangement joins TRBV2 to TRBJ1-5, with 9 bases fitting TRBD1. J lost 10 bases, V lost 6 bases, and 13 bases had no gene match. This CDR3 contains 15 residues. Germline CDR1 and CDR2: SNHLY and FYNNEI.

On this clonotype itself: Its ends do not fully match the called genes, so a read error is possible. The CDR3 DNA reads as TGTTCCAGCAGCCAGCGGGGGGCTGTTGAGACCCAGTACTTC. Translating gives CSSSQRGAVETQYF. The V and J genes are TRBV12-3 or TRBV12-4 and TRBJ2-5, with 9 bases aligning to TRBD2. The CDR3 runs 14 residues.

The J gene is TRBJ2-3, the V gene TRBV2; TRBD2 is a possible D gene (6 bases). Germline loops: CDR1 SNHLY, CDR2 FYNNEI. The CDR3 loop spans 16 amino acids. The V end lost 1 base, the J end lost 5 bases, and 16 bases lay between the germline ends. The CDR3 loop reads CASSEESGRFGDTQYF. The CDR3 coding sequence is TGTGCCAGCAGTGAAGAATCAGGGAGGTTTGGAGATACGCAGTATTTT.

The chain links TRBV6-5 to TRBJ1-6, with 11 nucleotides matching TRBD1. CDR1 is MNHEY and CDR2 is SVGAGI in the germline V gene. The CDR3 covers 15 residues. Trimming took 6 bases from V and 9 from J; bases not matched to a gene: 7. CDR3 in amino acids: CASSFRGTGGSPLHF. The CDR3 nucleotides read TGTGCCAGCAGCTTTAGGGGGACAGGGGGTTCACCCCTCCACTTT.

The J gene is TRBJ2-1, the V gene TRBV6-5, with 7 bases identical to TRBD2. This CDR3 has 13 amino acids. CDR1 and CDR2 from the germline V gene are MNHEY and SVGAGI. The V and J ends lost 6 bases and 6 bases, in that order; junction bases with no gene match: 5. The CDR3 is CASRPGGSNEQFF. DNA for the CDR3: TGTGCCAGCAGGCCCGGGGGGAGCAATGAGCAGTTCTTC.

This clonotype turned up a few times. The V and J genes are TRBV7-2 and TRBJ2-5; unclear D gene. The CDR3 runs 11 residues. Germline assignment: CDR1 SGHTA and CDR2 FQGNSA. Trimming left V 5 bases short and J 6 bases short, with 7 bases between. The CDR3 spells CASSTIQTQYF. CDR3 coding DNA: TGTGCCAGCAGCACAATACAGACCCAGTACTTC.

There are a few counts of this clonotype. The V gene is TRBV7-9, the J gene TRBJ2-6; 9 bases agree with TRBD1. CDR1 and CDR2 from the germline V gene are SEHNR and FQNEAQ (reference sequence). CDR3 size: 19 residues. Trimming at V came to 5 bases and at J to 0 bases, leaving 11 bases not matched to a gene. The CDR3 DNA reads TGTGCCAGCAGCCATAGGGTGCGGGACAGGGCCTCTGGGGCCAACGTCCTGACTTTC. This codes for CASSHRVRDRASGANVLTF.

This clonotype appeared many times. The chain couples TRBV5-5 to TRBJ2-2; no firm D call. Trimming cost V 0 bases and J 5 bases, with 14 bases left between them. The germline V gene encodes CDR1 SGHKS and CDR2 YYEKEE (reference sequence). There are 16 residues in the CDR3. This CDR3 is CASSLAVTPLTGELFF. The DNA of the CDR3 is TGTGCCAGCAGCTTGGCCGTGACACCTCTAACCGGGGAGCTGTTTTTT. Full variable domain (missing parts from reference TRBV5-5 and TRBJ2-2): DAGVTQSPTHLIKTRGQQVTLRCSPISGHKSVSWYQQVLGQGPQFIFQYYEKEERGRGNFPDRFSARQFPNYSSELNVNALLLGDSALYLCASSLAVTPLTGELFFGEGSRLTVL.